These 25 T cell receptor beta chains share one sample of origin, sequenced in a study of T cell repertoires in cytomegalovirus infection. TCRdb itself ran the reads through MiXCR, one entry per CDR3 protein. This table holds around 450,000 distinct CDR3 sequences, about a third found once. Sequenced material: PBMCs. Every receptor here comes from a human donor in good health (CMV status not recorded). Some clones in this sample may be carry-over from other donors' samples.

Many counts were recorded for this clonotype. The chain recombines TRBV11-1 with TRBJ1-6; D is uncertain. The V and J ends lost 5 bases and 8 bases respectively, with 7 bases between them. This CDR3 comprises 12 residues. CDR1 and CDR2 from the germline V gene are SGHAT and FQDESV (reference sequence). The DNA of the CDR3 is TGTGCCAGCAGCACCGGATATTCACCCCTCCACTTT. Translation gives CASSTGYSPLHF.

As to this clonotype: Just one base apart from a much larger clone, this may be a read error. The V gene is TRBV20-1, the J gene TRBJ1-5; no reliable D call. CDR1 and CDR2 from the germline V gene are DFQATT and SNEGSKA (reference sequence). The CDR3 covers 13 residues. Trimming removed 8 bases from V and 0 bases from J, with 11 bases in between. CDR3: CSSSRLSNQPQHF. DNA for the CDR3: TGCAGTTCTTCGCGGCTTAGCAATCAGCCCCAGCATTTT.

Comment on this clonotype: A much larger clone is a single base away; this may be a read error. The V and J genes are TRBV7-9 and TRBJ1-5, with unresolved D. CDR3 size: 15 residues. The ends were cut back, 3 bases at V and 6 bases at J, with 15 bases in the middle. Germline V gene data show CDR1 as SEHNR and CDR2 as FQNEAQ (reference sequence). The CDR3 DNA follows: TGTGCCAGCAGCTTGAGTGAGGAGGAGGGTCAGCCCCAGCATTTT. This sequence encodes CASSLSEEEGQPQHF. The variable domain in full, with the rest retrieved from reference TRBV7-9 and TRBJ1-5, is DTGVSQNPRHKITKRGQNVTFRCDPISEHNRLYWYRQTLGQGPEFLTYFQNEAQLEKSRLLSDRFSAERPKGSFSTLEIQRTEQGDSAMYLCASSLSEEEGQPQHFGDGTRLSIL.

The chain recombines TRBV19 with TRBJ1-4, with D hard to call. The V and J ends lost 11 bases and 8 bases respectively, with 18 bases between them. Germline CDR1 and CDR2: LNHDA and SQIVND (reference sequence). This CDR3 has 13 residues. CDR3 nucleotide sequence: TGTGCCGGAGGGCCCACCGGAGGGGAAAAACTGTTTTTT. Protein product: CAGGPTGGEKLFF.

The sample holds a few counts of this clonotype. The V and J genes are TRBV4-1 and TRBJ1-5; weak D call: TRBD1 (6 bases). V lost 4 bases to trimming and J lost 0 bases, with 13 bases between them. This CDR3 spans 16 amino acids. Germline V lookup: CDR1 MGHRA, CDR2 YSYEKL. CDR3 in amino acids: CASSPRRGHSNQPQHF. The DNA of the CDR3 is TGCGCCAGCAGCCCCAGGAGGGGACATAGCAATCAGCCCCAGCATTTT.

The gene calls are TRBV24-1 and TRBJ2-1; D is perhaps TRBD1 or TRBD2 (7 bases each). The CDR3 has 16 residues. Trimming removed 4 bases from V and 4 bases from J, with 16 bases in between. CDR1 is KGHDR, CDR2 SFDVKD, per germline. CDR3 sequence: CATSDRQGGVYNEQFF. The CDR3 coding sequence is TGTGCCACCAGTGACAGACAGGGAGGGGTATACAATGAGCAGTTCTTC.

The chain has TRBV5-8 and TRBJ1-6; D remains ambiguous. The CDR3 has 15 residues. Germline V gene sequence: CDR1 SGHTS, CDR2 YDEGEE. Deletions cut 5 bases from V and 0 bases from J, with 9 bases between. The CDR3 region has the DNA TGTGCCAGCAGAGGACCCAGCTCCTATAATTCACCCCTCCACTTT. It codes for CASRGPSSYNSPLHF. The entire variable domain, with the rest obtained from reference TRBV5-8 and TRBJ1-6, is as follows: EAGVTQSPTHLIKTRGQQATLRCSPISGHTSVYWYQQALGLGLQFLLWYDEGEERNRGNFPPRFSGRQFPNYSSELNVNALELEDSALYLCASRGPSSYNSPLHFGNGTRLTVT.

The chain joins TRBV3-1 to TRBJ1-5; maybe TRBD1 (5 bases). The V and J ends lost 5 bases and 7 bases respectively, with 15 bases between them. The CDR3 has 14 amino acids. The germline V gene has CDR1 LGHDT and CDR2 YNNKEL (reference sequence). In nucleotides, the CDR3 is TGTGCCAGCAGCGCAACAGGTGACTGGCAGCCCCAGCATTTT. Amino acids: CASSATGDWQPQHF.

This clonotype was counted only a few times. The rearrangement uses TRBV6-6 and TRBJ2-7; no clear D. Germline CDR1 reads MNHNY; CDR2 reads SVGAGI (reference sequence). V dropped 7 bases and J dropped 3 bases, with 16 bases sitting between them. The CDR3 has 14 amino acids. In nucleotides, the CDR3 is TGTGCCAGCACAATTGACCCAGATGGCTACGAGCAGTACTTC. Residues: CASTIDPDGYEQYF.

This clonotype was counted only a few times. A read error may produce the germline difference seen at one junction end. The CDR3 DNA sequence: TGTGCTAGCAGCCCCTTCGGAGGAGGGACTGAGCAGTTCTTC. It yields the protein CASSPFGGGTEQFF. The chain combines TRBV7-7 with TRBJ2-1; tentative D call: TRBD2 (6 bases). The germline V gene encodes CDR1 SSHAT and CDR2 FNYEAQ (reference sequence). This CDR3 spans 14 amino acids.

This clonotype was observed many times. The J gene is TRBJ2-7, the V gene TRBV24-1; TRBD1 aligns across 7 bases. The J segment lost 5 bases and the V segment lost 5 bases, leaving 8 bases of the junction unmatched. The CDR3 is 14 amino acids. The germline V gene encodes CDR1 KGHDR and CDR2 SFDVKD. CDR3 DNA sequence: TGTGCCACCAGTGGAAAGACAGGGACCCACGAGCAGTACTTC. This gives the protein CATSGKTGTHEQYF.

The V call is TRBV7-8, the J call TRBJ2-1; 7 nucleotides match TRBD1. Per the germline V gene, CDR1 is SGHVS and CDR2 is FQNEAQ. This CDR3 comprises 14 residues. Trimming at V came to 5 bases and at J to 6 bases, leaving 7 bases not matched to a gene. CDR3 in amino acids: CASSPLRTGNEQFF. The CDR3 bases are TGTGCCAGCAGCCCCCTCAGGACAGGCAATGAGCAGTTCTTC.

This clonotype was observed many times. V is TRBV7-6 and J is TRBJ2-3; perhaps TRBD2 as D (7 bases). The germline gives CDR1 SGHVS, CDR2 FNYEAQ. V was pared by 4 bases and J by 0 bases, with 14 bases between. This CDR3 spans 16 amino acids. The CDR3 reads CASSSTGGQSTDTQYF. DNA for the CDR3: TGTGCCAGCAGCTCCACGGGGGGCCAAAGCACAGATACGCAGTATTTT. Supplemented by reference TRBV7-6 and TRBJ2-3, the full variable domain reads GAGVSQSPRYKVTKRGQDVALRCDPISGHVSLYWYRQALGQGPEFLTYFNYEAQQDKSGLPNDRFSAERPEGSISTLTIQRTEQRDSAMYRCASSSTGGQSTDTQYFGPGTRLTVL.

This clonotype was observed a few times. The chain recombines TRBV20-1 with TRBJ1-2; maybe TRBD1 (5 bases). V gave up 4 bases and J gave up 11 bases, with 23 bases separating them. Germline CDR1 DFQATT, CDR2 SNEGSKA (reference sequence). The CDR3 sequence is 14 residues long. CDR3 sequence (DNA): TGCAGTGCTAAGCGACAGTCGTCCGGGCCGGGGTACACCTTC. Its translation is CSAKRQSSGPGYTF.

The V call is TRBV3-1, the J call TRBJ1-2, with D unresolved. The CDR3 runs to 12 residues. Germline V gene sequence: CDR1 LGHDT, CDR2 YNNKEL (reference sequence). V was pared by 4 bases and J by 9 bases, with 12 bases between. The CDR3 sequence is CASSPSRRSYTF. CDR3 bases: TGTGCCAGCAGCCCGTCACGGAGGAGCTACACCTTC.

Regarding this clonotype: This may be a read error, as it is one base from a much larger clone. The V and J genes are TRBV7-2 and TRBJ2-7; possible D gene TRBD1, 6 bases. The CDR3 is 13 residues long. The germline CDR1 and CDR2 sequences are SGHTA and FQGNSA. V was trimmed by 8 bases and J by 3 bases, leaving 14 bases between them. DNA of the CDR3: TGTGCCAGCTGCGTGACAGGATTCTACGAGCAGTACTTC. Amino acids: CASCVTGFYEQYF.

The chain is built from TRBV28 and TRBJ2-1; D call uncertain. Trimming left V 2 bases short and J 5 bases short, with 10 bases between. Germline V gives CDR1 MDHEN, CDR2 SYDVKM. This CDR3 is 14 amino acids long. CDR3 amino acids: CASSLRALDNEQFF. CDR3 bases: TGTGCCAGCAGTTTAAGGGCTCTAGACAATGAGCAGTTCTTC.

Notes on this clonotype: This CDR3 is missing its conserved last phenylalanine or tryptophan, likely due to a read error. The CDR3 DNA is TGTGCCAGCAGCCCAAGCGTGGGGGTCTACAATGAGCAGTTCTTA. Amino acid sequence: CASSPSVGVYNEQFL. The chain combines TRBV6-1 with TRBJ2-1; D is perhaps TRBD1 or TRBD2 (5 bases each). Germline V lookup: CDR1 MNHNS, CDR2 SASEGT. The V gene lost 6 bases and the J gene lost 3 bases, with 15 bases spanning the gap. This CDR3 contains 15 residues.

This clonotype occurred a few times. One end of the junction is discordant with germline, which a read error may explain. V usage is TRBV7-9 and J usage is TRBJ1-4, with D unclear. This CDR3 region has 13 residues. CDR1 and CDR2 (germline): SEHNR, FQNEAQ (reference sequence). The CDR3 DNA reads TGTGCCAGCAATTTAGGTGGGAGTGAAAAGCTGTTTTTT. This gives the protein CASNLGGSEKLFF.

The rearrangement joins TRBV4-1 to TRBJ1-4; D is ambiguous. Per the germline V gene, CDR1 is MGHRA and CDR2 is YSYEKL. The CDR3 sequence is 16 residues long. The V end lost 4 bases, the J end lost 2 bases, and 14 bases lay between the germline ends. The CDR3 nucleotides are TGCGCCAGCAGCCCAGTCATGGCACGGACTAATGAAAAACTGTTTTTT. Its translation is CASSPVMARTNEKLFF.

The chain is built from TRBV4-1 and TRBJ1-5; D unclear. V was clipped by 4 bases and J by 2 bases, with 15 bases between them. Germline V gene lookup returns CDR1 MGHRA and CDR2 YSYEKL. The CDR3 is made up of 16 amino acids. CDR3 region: CASSRILGSRNQPQHF. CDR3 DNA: TGCGCCAGCAGCCGCATTCTGGGTTCGCGCAATCAGCCCCAGCATTTT.

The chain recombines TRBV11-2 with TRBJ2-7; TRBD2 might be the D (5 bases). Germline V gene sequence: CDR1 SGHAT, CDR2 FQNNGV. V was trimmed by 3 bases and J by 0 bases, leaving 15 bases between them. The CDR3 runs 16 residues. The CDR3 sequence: CASSLGKLDTSYEQYF. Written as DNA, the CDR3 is TGTGCCAGCAGCTTGGGCAAACTAGATACCTCCTACGAGCAGTACTTC.

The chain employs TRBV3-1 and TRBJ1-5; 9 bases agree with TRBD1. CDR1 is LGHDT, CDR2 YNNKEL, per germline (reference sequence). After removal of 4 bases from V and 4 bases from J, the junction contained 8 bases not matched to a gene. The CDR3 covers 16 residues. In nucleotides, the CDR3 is TGTGCCAGCAGCCTTTCCGCGGGACAGGGAAATCAGCCCCAGCATTTT. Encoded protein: CASSLSAGQGNQPQHF.

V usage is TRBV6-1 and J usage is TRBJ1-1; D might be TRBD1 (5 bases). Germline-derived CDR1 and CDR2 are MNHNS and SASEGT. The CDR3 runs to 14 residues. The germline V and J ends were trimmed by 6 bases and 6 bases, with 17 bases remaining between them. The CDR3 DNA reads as TGTGCCAGCAGGGTCCCGGGACCATACCCTGAAGCTTTCTTT. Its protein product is CASRVPGPYPEAFF.

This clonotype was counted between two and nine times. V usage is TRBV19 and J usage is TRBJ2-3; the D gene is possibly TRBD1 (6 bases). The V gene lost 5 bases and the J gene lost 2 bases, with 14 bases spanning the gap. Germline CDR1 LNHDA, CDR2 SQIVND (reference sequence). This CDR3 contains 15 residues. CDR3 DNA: TGTGCCAGTAGTTTCCGAGGGGGAGTCACAGATACGCAGTATTTT. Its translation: CASSFRGGVTDTQYF. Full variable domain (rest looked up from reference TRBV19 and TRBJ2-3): DGGITQSPKYLFRKEGQNVTLSCEQNLNHDAMYWYRQDPGQGLRLIYYSQIVNDFQKGDIAEGYSVSREKKESFPLTVTSAQKNPTAFYLCASSFRGGVTDTQYFGPGTRLTVL.